A single sample is the source of the 9 T cell receptor beta chains below, sequenced in a study of HIV-infected patients and healthy controls. Antiretroviral therapy had run roughly three months, about 14 weeks, before follow-up blood collection. All unsorted peripheral T cells were captured because whole blood was used without fractionation. Alpha and beta constant-region primers primed reverse transcription of around 0.5 ug RNA. Using multiplexing indices, alpha and beta chain libraries were generated apart by chain-specific third strand synthesis. TCRdb fed the 5' RACE reads into MiXCR, producing one record per CDR3 protein. Of 8,000 to 8,500 distinct CDR3 sequences listed, roughly 6.2% were seen once; the top ten hold roughly 21%. This specimen consisted of blood, obtained during antiretroviral therapy. The receptors stem from an adult with HIV infection.

A remark on this clonotype: This beta chain was picked up by a library intended for alpha chains and is off target, so its count carries little meaning. CDR3 region: CASSLGLAGGTDTQYF. The CDR3, as DNA: TGTGCCAGCAGCCTCGGACTAGCGGGAGGAACAGATACGCAGTATTTT. The chain recombines TRBV7-3 with TRBJ2-3; 14 bases agree with TRBD2. Germline V lookup: CDR1 SGHTA, CDR2 FQGTGA. Losses at the gene ends were 5 bases for V and 3 bases for J; bases not matched to a gene: 4. The CDR3 is 16 amino acids.

Many counts were recorded for this clonotype. Because the library targeted alpha chains, this beta chain is an off-target read whose size means little. V usage is TRBV5-1 and J usage is TRBJ2-4; D unresolved. The germline V and J ends were trimmed by 0 bases and 3 bases, with 10 bases remaining between them. The CDR3 loop spans 15 amino acids. Germline-derived CDR1 and CDR2 are SGHRS and YFSETQ. The CDR3 nucleotides are TGCGCCAGCAGCTTGGTGAATGAGGACAAAAACATTCAGTACTTC. Protein product: CASSLVNEDKNIQYF.

By share, this clonotype counts as medium-sized. Being off target in a library aimed at alpha chains, this beta chain has a size of little meaning. This chain uses TRBV29-1 with TRBJ2-7, with a tentative D call TRBD2 (6 bases). Deletions cut 6 bases from V and 6 bases from J, with 15 bases between. Per germline, CDR1 SQVTM and CDR2 ANQGSEA. There are 12 residues in the CDR3. The CDR3 spells CSVGRSLGEQYF. The CDR3 DNA is TGCAGCGTCGGGAGATCGTTGGGCGAGCAGTACTTC.

There are many counts of this clonotype. The size of this beta chain means little, since it is a stray read in a library made for alpha chains. The rearrangement links TRBV19 to TRBJ2-1; D ambiguous. Deletions cut 3 bases from V and 0 bases from J, with 6 bases between. From germline, CDR1 is LNHDA and CDR2 SQIVND (reference sequence). The CDR3 spans 14 residues. CDR3 nucleotide sequence: TGTGCCAGTAGTATTGATAGCTCCTACAATGAGCAGTTCTTC. It yields the protein CASSIDSSYNEQFF.

This clonotype has ten or more counts. Little can be read into the size of this beta chain, an off-target read in a library designed for alpha chains. The chain carries TRBV3-1 and TRBJ2-5, with D unclear. The CDR3 totals 15 residues. The V end was cut by 0 bases, the J end by 0 bases, with 8 bases between. Germline V CDR1 and CDR2: LGHDT, YNNKEL (reference sequence). CDR3 DNA sequence: TGTGCCAGCAGCCAAGACGGGTACTACCAAGAGACCCAGTACTTC. Translated: CASSQDGYYQETQYF.

This clonotype was seen at least ten times. A library prepared for alpha chains yielded this beta chain as an off-target read; its size is of little meaning. The chain is built from TRBV5-1 and TRBJ2-3; weak D call: TRBD2 (6 bases). Trimming removed 0 bases at V and 4 bases at J, with 9 bases between. Germline CDR1 reads SGHRS; CDR2 reads YFSETQ. The CDR3 is 14 amino acids. Here the CDR3 DNA reads TGCGCCAGCAGCTTGGTAGGAGGGGCAGATACGCAGTATTTT. As protein: CASSLVGGADTQYF.

This clonotype was picked up many times. This beta chain is a stray read from a library made for alpha chains; its abundance is not meaningful. This chain links TRBV6-2 or TRBV6-3 with TRBJ2-3; D gene unclear. The V gene lost 0 bases and the J gene lost 4 bases, with 2 bases spanning the gap. CDR1 is MNHEY and CDR2 is SVGEGT in the germline V gene. This CDR3 spans 12 amino acids. CDR3 nucleotide sequence: TGTGCCAGCAGTTACTCGTCAGATACGCAGTATTTT. It codes for CASSYSSDTQYF.

This clonotype was detected many times. Because this beta chain is a stray read in a library intended to capture alpha chains, its abundance should not be given much weight. The chain couples TRBV29-1 to TRBJ2-7, with 8 bases that match TRBD1. This CDR3 comprises 13 residues. The V and J ends lost 7 bases and 3 bases, in that order; junction bases with no gene match: 8. Germline CDR1 SQVTM, CDR2 ANQGSEA. The CDR3 coding sequence is TGCAGCGCCGGGGACAGGACCTTCTACGAGCAGTACTTC. It specifies CSAGDRTFYEQYF.

Within the sample, this clonotype is medium-sized. Little can be read into the size of this beta chain, an off-target read in a library designed for alpha chains. Here the CDR3 reads CASGSGSTDTQYF. The DNA for the CDR3 is TGTGCCAGCGGGTCGGGGAGCACAGATACGCAGTATTTT. The chain carries TRBV6-6 and TRBJ2-3, with D possibly matching TRBD2 (5 bases). Trimming removed 8 bases from V and 0 bases from J, with 9 bases in between. CDR3 length: 13 amino acids. The germline V gene has CDR1 MNHNY and CDR2 SVGAGI (reference sequence).